This T cell receptor beta chain was recorded in a study of cytomegalovirus exposure and HLA in healthy donors. This clone has just a few counts. The primer mix had 60 Vbeta and 13 Jbeta primers. Under the authors' procedure: As a later analysis found, there were approximately 80 million unique TCR beta chains, of which some 10 million were shared. This table comes from immunoSEQ multiplex PCR, and its TCRdb copy is limited to in-frame clones, with some not included. That table is the source of V, J and clone size, and D and trimming were worked out from the DNA. Of around 130,000 clones in the sample, around 70% were seen once. Trimming pared 0 bases from V and 2 bases from J, leaving 11 bases between. The CDR3 is 16 amino acids. Germline V gene data show CDR1 as KGHSH and CDR2 as LQKENI.

The genes are TRBV18 and TRBJ2-1; TRBD2 might be the D (6 bases). The sequenced sample consisted of PBMCs. This TCR was recovered from a man aged 25 to 40 in good health and CMV-seronegative. The CDR3 is CASSPPGTVAYNEQFF. Here the CDR3 DNA reads TGTGCCAGCTCACCACCCGGGACTGTAGCCTACAATGAGCAGTTCTTC.